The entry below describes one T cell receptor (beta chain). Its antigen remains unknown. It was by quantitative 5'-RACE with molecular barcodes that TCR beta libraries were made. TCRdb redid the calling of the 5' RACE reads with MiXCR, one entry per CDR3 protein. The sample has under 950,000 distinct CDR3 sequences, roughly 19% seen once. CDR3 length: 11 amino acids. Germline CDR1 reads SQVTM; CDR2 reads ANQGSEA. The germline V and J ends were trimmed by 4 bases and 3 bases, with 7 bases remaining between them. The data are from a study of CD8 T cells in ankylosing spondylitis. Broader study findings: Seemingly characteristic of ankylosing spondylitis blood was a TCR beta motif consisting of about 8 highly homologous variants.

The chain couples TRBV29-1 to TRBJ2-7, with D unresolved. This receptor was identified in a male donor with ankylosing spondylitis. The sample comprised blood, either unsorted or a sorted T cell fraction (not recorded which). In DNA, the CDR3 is TGCAGCGTTGTTGGGGACTACGAGCAGTACTTC. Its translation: CSVVGDYEQYF.